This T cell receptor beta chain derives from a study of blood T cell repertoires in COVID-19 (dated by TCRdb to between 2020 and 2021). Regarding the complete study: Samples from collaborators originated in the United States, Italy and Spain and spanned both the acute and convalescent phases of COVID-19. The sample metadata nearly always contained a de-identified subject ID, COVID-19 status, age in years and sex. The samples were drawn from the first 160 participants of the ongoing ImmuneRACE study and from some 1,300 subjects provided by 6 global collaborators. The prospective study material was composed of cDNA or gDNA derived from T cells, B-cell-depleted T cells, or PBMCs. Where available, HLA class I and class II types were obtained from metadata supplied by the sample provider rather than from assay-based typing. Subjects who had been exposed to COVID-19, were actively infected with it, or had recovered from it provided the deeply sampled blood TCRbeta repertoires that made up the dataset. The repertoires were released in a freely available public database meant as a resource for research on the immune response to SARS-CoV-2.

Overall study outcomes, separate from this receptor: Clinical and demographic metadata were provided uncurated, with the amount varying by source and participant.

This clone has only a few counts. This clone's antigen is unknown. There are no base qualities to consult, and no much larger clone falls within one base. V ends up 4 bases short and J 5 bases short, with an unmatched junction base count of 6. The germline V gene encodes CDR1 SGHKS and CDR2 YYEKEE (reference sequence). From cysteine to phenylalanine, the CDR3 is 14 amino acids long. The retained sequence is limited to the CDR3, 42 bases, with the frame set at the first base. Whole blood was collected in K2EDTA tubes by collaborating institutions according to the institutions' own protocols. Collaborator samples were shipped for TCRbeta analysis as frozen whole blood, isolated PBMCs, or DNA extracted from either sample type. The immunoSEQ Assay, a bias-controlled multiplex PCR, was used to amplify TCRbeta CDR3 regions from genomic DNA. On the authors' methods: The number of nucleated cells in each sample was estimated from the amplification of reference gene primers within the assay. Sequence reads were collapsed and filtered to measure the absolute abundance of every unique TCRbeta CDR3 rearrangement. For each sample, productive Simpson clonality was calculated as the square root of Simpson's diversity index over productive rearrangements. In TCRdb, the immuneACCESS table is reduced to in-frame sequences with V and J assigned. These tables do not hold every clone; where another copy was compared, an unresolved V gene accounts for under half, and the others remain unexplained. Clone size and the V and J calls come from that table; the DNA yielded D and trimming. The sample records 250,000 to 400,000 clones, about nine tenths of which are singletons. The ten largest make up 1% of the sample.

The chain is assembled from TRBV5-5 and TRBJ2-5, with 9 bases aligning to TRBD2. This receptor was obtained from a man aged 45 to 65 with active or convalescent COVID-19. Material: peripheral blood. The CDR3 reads CASSQGLAWETQYF. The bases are TGTGCCAGCAGCCAGGGACTAGCATGGGAGACCCAGTACTTC.